This T cell receptor beta chain was captured by sequencing in a study of T-cell memory formation after mild COVID-19. It was 5'RACE with constant-segment primers that produced the TCR alpha and TCR beta cDNA libraries, which carried sample barcodes and UMIs. TCRdb reprocessed the 5' RACE reads via MiXCR and lists one record per CDR3 protein. Of some 280,000 distinct CDR3 sequences in the sample, around 15% are singletons; the top ten hold more than 20%. This clonotype was observed a handful of times. V was cut by 6 bases and J by 8 bases, with 8 bases left in between. The CDR3 runs to 12 residues. The TCR originated in a man between 18 and 29 years old who had mild COVID-19 (a few samples of this study predate the infection). Cell type and time point are not known. This chain links TRBV12-3 or TRBV12-4 with TRBJ1-6, with D uncertain. The material sequenced was PBMCs or a T cell subset sorted from them (not recorded which). The CDR3 DNA reads as TGTGCCAGCAGCTCCGTCGATTCACCCCTCCACTTT. It codes for CASSSVDSPLHF.